This is a list of T cell receptor beta chains from one sample in a study of blood T cell repertoires in COVID-19. Produced via immunoSEQ multiplex PCR; TCRdb's table is partial and in-frame only. Here the sample spans fewer than 150,000 clones, approximately 87% being singletons. The sample comprised peripheral blood. These TCRs come from a woman between 40 and 50 years old with acute or convalescent COVID-19. The CDR3 runs from the conserved cysteine through the conserved F or W. The D gene is left open where the match is weak. Some rows have no size entry. The others give once, few or many, or a class for an expanded clone.

d_gene: -; v_gene: TRBV10-3; abundance: -; j_gene: TRBJ1-4; CDR3aa: CASTAATNEKLFF; CDR3nt: TGTGCCTCAACAGCCGCAACTAATGAAAAACTGTTTTTT
d_gene: -; v_gene: TRBV9; abundance: -; j_gene: TRBJ2-7; CDR3aa: CASSVEGRGTYEQYF; CDR3nt: TGTGCCAGCAGCGTAGAGGGACGGGGGACCTACGAGCAGTACTTC
d_gene: TRBD2; v_gene: TRBV6-6; abundance: few; j_gene: TRBJ2-2; CDR3aa: CASSYGLANTGELFF; CDR3nt: TGTGCCAGCAGTTACGGACTAGCGAACACCGGGGAGCTGTTTTTT
d_gene: -; v_gene: TRBV7-9; abundance: -; j_gene: TRBJ2-1; CDR3aa: CASSLKSGRERAFF; CDR3nt: TGTGCCAGCAGCTTAAAATCCGGTCGGGAGCGGGCGTTCTTC
d_gene: -; v_gene: TRBV7-2; abundance: -; j_gene: TRBJ1-1; CDR3aa: CASSSLSEAFF; CDR3nt: TGTGCCAGCAGCTCCTTGTCTGAAGCTTTCTTT
d_gene: TRBD2; v_gene: TRBV7-7; abundance: -; j_gene: TRBJ2-3; CDR3aa: CASSTGTSGRGTDTQYF; CDR3nt: TGTGCTAGCAGCACCGGGACTAGCGGGAGAGGAACAGATACGCAGTATTTT
d_gene: -; v_gene: TRBV12-3/TRBV12-4; abundance: once; j_gene: TRBJ2-2; CDR3aa: CASSLFFGELFF; CDR3nt: TGTGCCAGCAGTTTGTTCTTCGGGGAGCTGTTTTTT
d_gene: -; v_gene: TRBV6-5; abundance: -; j_gene: TRBJ1-2; CDR3aa: CASSLQGSYYGYTF; CDR3nt: TGTGCCAGCAGTTTACAGGGATCTTACTATGGCTACACCTTC
d_gene: TRBD1; v_gene: TRBV6-5; abundance: -; j_gene: TRBJ1-5; CDR3aa: CASSGGQGPNQPQHF; CDR3nt: TGTGCCAGCAGCGGGGGACAGGGCCCTAATCAGCCCCAGCATTTT
d_gene: -; v_gene: TRBV9; abundance: -; j_gene: TRBJ1-3; CDR3aa: CASSVGVQVLDSGNTIYF; CDR3nt: TGTGCCAGCAGCGTAGGAGTCCAAGTCCTAGACTCTGGAAACACCATATATTTT
d_gene: -; v_gene: TRBV5-6; abundance: -; j_gene: TRBJ1-1; CDR3aa: CASSPTRTANTEAFF; CDR3nt: TGTGCCAGCAGCCCAACTCGGACAGCGAACACTGAAGCTTTCTTT
d_gene: -; v_gene: TRBV5-6; abundance: -; j_gene: TRBJ1-6; CDR3aa: CASSPQAGDNSPLHF; CDR3nt: TGTGCCAGCAGCCCCCAAGCGGGAGATAATTCACCCCTCCACTTT
d_gene: TRBD2; v_gene: TRBV18; abundance: -; j_gene: TRBJ2-3; CDR3aa: CASSYTSGGDTQYF; CDR3nt: TGTGCCAGCTCATACACTAGCGGGGGCGATACGCAGTATTTT
d_gene: TRBD2; v_gene: TRBV11-2; abundance: -; j_gene: TRBJ2-7; CDR3aa: CASSRTSGYEQYF; CDR3nt: TGTGCCAGCAGCCGGACTAGCGGCTACGAGCAGTACTTC
d_gene: TRBD1; v_gene: TRBV2; abundance: -; j_gene: TRBJ1-6; CDR3aa: CATTGTGDSPLHF; CDR3nt: TGTGCCACAACCGGGACAGGGGACTCACCCCTCCACTTT
d_gene: -; v_gene: TRBV30; abundance: -; j_gene: TRBJ1-2; CDR3aa: CAWSVDSQGYYGYTF; CDR3nt: TGTGCCTGGAGTGTAGACAGTCAGGGGTACTATGGCTACACCTTC
d_gene: -; v_gene: TRBV7-2; abundance: -; j_gene: TRBJ2-3; CDR3aa: CASSTGAGTDTQYF; CDR3nt: TGTGCCAGCAGCACTGGAGCAGGCACAGATACGCAGTATTTT
d_gene: -; v_gene: TRBV29-1; abundance: -; j_gene: TRBJ1-2; CDR3aa: CSVNLGLFYGYTF; CDR3nt: TGCAGCGTTAACCTTGGCCTTTTCTATGGCTACACCTTC
d_gene: -; v_gene: TRBV27; abundance: few; j_gene: TRBJ1-5; CDR3aa: CASSSTGTNSNQPQHF; CDR3nt: TGTGCCAGCAGCTCGACAGGAACTAATAGCAATCAGCCCCAGCATTTT
d_gene: -; v_gene: TRBV4-2; abundance: -; j_gene: TRBJ2-3; CDR3aa: CASSKRLESTQYF; CDR3nt: TGTGCCAGCAGCAAAAGACTGGAGTCGACGCAGTATTTT
d_gene: -; v_gene: TRBV14; abundance: -; j_gene: TRBJ1-3; CDR3aa: CASSPVHSGNTIYF; CDR3nt: TGTGCCAGCAGCCCAGTCCACTCTGGAAACACCATATATTTT
d_gene: -; v_gene: TRBV7-2; abundance: -; j_gene: TRBJ1-1; CDR3aa: CASSPGVGISTEAFF; CDR3nt: TGTGCCAGCAGCCCCGGGGTAGGGATTAGCACTGAAGCTTTCTTT
d_gene: TRBD2; v_gene: TRBV11-2; abundance: -; j_gene: TRBJ2-1; CDR3aa: CASSLFGTSVFEQFF; CDR3nt: TGTGCCAGCAGCTTATTCGGGACTAGCGTTTTTGAGCAGTTCTTC
d_gene: TRBD1; v_gene: TRBV7-2; abundance: -; j_gene: TRBJ2-7; CDR3aa: CASSTTRTGSEQYF; CDR3nt: TGTGCCAGCAGCACCACTAGGACAGGGTCGGAGCAGTACTTC
d_gene: TRBD2; v_gene: TRBV6-2/TRBV6-3; abundance: -; j_gene: TRBJ2-7; CDR3aa: CASSPASGSRYEQYF; CDR3nt: TGTGCCAGCAGCCCAGCTAGCGGGAGTAGGTACGAGCAGTACTTC
d_gene: TRBD2; v_gene: TRBV4-1; abundance: -; j_gene: TRBJ2-1; CDR3aa: CASSQLVRVAGEFF; CDR3nt: TGCGCCAGCAGCCAACTCGTTAGGGTAGCGGGAGAGTTCTTC
d_gene: -; v_gene: TRBV9; abundance: -; j_gene: TRBJ1-1; CDR3aa: CASSVVRGNTEAFF; CDR3nt: TGTGCCAGCAGCGTAGTAAGGGGAAACACTGAAGCTTTCTTT
d_gene: -; v_gene: TRBV19; abundance: -; j_gene: TRBJ1-5; CDR3aa: CASSIVAGYSNQPQHF; CDR3nt: TGTGCCAGTAGTATCGTGGCAGGTTATAGCAATCAGCCCCAGCATTTT
d_gene: -; v_gene: TRBV2; abundance: -; j_gene: TRBJ1-1; CDR3aa: CASTSLMNTEAFF; CDR3nt: TGTGCCAGCACTAGCTTAATGAACACTGAAGCTTTCTTT
d_gene: -; v_gene: TRBV11-2; abundance: -; j_gene: TRBJ2-2; CDR3aa: CASSFNRFTGELFF; CDR3nt: TGTGCCAGCAGCTTTAACAGATTCACCGGGGAGCTGTTTTTT
d_gene: TRBD2; v_gene: TRBV29-1; abundance: -; j_gene: TRBJ2-3; CDR3aa: CSARTSGKETDTQYF; CDR3nt: TGCAGCGCCCGGACTAGCGGGAAGGAGACAGATACGCAGTATTTT
d_gene: TRBD1; v_gene: TRBV19; abundance: -; j_gene: TRBJ1-6; CDR3aa: CASSIMDRGYSPLHF; CDR3nt: TGTGCCAGTAGTATAATGGACAGGGGGTACTCACCCCTCCACTTT
d_gene: -; v_gene: TRBV29-1; abundance: -; j_gene: TRBJ1-3; CDR3aa: CSVGSSGNTIYF; CDR3nt: TGCAGCGTTGGTAGCTCTGGAAACACCATATATTTT
d_gene: TRBD2; v_gene: TRBV3-1/TRBV3-2; abundance: -; j_gene: TRBJ2-7; CDR3aa: CASSQEGLAGEVTYEQYF; CDR3nt: TGTGCCAGCAGCCAAGAGGGACTAGCGGGAGAGGTAACCTACGAGCAGTACTTC
d_gene: -; v_gene: TRBV7-9; abundance: -; j_gene: TRBJ2-1; CDR3aa: CASSPPSANEQFF; CDR3nt: TGTGCCAGCAGCCCTCCTAGCGCCAATGAGCAGTTCTTC
d_gene: TRBD1; v_gene: TRBV6-4; abundance: -; j_gene: TRBJ2-2; CDR3aa: CASSVSGGSGELFF; CDR3nt: TGTGCCAGCAGTGTGTCAGGGGGCTCCGGGGAGCTGTTTTTT
d_gene: -; v_gene: TRBV10-1; abundance: few; j_gene: TRBJ2-3; CDR3aa: CASRSRSTDTQYF; CDR3nt: TGCGCCAGCAGGAGCCGAAGCACAGATACGCAGTATTTT
d_gene: TRBD2; v_gene: TRBV3-1/TRBV3-2; abundance: -; j_gene: TRBJ2-1; CDR3aa: CASSSSGRADNEQFF; CDR3nt: TGTGCCAGCAGCTCTAGCGGGAGGGCCGACAATGAGCAGTTCTTC
d_gene: -; v_gene: TRBV28; abundance: many; j_gene: TRBJ1-4; CDR3aa: CASSPLREGGEKLFF; CDR3nt: TGTGCCAGCAGTCCCCTACGGGAAGGAGGAGAAAAACTGTTTTTT